The present T cell receptor (beta chain) was sequenced within a study of blood T cell repertoires in COVID-19. Assay: immunoSEQ multiplex PCR; the TCRdb copy retains only in-frame clones and omits some. The data show under 200,000 clones, approximately 80% seen once. This CDR3 is 14 amino acids long. V trimming: 5 bases; J trimming: 4 bases; junction bases outside the gene matches: 8. The V gene's germline CDR1 is SEHNR and CDR2 FQNEAQ (reference sequence). The genes are TRBV7-9 and TRBJ2-7; 7 nucleotides line up with TRBD1. Sequences were obtained from peripheral blood. This clonotype was obtained from a man aged 55-75 years with COVID-19, enrolled during active disease. The CDR3 loop reads CASSRGPSKYEQYF. The DNA for the CDR3 is TGTGCCAGCAGCAGGGGGCCCAGTAAGTACGAGCAGTACTTC.